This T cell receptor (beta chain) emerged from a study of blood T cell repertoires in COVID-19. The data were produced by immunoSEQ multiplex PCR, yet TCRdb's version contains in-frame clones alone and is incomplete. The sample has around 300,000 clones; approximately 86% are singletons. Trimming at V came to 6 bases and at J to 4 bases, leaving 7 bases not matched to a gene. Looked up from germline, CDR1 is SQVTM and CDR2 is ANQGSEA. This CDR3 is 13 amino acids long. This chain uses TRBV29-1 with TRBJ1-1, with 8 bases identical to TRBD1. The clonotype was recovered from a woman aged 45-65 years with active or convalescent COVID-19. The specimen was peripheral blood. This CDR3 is CSVGQGRATEAFF. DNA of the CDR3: TGCAGCGTAGGACAGGGTCGGGCCACTGAAGCTTTCTTT.